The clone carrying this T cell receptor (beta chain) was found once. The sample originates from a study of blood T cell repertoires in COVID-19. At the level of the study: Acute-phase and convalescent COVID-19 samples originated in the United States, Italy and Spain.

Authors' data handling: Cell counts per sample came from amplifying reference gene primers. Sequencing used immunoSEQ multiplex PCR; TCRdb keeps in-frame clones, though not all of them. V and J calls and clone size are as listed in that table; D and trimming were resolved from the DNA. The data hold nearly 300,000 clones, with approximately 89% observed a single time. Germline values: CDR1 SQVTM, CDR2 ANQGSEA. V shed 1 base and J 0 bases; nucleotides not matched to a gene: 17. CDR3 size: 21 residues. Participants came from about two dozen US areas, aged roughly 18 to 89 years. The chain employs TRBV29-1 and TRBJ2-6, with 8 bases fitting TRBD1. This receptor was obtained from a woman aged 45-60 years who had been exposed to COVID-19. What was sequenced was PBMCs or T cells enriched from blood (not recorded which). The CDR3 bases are TGCAGCGTTGAAGGCGGTGGTTTTTCGGGACAGGCCAACTCTGGGGCCAACGTCCTGACTTTC. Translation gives CSVEGGGFSGQANSGANVLTF. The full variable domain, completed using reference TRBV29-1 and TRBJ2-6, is SAVISQKPSRDICQRGTSLTIQCQVDSQVTMMFWYRQQPGQSLTLIATANQGSEATYESGFVIDKFPISRPNLTFSTLTVSNMSPEDSSIYLCSVEGGGFSGQANSGANVLTFGAGSRLTVL.